A selection of T cell receptor beta chains follows, all from one sample in a study of shared clonotypes between healthy human individuals. Assay: immunoSEQ multiplex PCR; the TCRdb copy retains only in-frame clones and omits some. Of about 520,000 clones in the sample, around 73% were seen once. Material for sequencing was PBMCs. The receptors stem from a woman in her thirties or forties in good health. Some clones in this sample may be carry-over from other donors' samples. Each CDR3 is given with its conserved first and last residue. A D gene is named only where the DNA matches it firmly. Clone size is given for some rows only: seen once, a few or many times, or a class if the clone is expanded.

TRBV2 | - | - | CASGVEELDEQFF
TRBV5-4 | - | - | CASSVRGGNYGYTF
TRBV4-2 | once | - | CASSQHRRRDTGELFF
TRBV11-2 | once | - | CASSLGTNEQFF
TRBV11-2 | - | - | CASSSSGNPNTQYF
TRBV5-1 | - | - | CASSQEPDQPQHF
TRBV6-5 | - | - | CASKQLGYGYTF
TRBV7-9 | - | - | CASSLASENEQFF
TRBV6-5 | - | - | CASRVQWNTEAFF
TRBV7-8 | - | - | CASSNPGKKNYGYTF
TRBV4-1 | - | TRBD1 | CASSHPRQGITGELFF
TRBV28 | - | - | CASSLTSLWFEQYF
TRBV4-1 | - | - | CASSQEADTYEQYF
TRBV19 | - | TRBD1 | CASSPGTALHGYTF
TRBV10-3 | - | - | CAISDARKNEQFF
TRBV2 | - | - | CASHRVHHEQYF
TRBV5-6 | - | TRBD1 | CASSLRQGTDTQYF
TRBV7-2 | - | - | CASSLAWTAADEQFF
TRBV6-1 | - | - | CASSETERNEQYF
TRBV7-2 | - | - | CASSLGVVVTEAFF
TRBV27 | few | TRBD2 | CASSAIPSGSTDTQYF
TRBV5-1 | once | - | CASSLLGGLSETQYF